This TCR beta chain derives from a study of regulatory and conventional T cells in RAG deficiency. Notes on the study in general: Omenn syndrome and CID/AS patients had 85 to 100-fold fewer unique Treg TCR beta sequences, versus around 9.4-fold elsewhere. Omenn patients showed >80% Treg-Tconv overlap and shorter CDR3 lengths.

The CDR3 runs 15 residues. The germline V and J ends were trimmed by 1 base and 4 bases, with 12 bases remaining between them. The germline gives CDR1 SGHRS, CDR2 YFSETQ. On this clone itself: Its antigen is undetermined.

Genomic DNA came from blood conventional CD4+ T cells gated CD25-low CD127-high. The table came from immunoSEQ multiplex PCR; TCRdb's copy has only in-frame clones and leaves some out. The table lists approximately 35,000 clones, 70% to 80% of them singletons. These data were likewise used in another study, on regulatory T cells. In that study: The PCR used 52 TRBV and 13 TRBJ primers. Skewed V and J usage and few unique V-J pairs marked patient repertoires, most in Tregs.

The material sequenced was CD4+ effector T cells sorted from blood. The TCR sequence derives from a human donor in good health. The chain couples TRBV5-1 to TRBJ2-1, with D perhaps matching TRBD1 or TRBD2 (5 bases each). CDR3 residues: CASSLSPEGYNEQFF. CDR3 DNA sequence: TGCGCCAGCAGCTTGTCACCAGAGGGGTACAATGAGCAGTTCTTC.